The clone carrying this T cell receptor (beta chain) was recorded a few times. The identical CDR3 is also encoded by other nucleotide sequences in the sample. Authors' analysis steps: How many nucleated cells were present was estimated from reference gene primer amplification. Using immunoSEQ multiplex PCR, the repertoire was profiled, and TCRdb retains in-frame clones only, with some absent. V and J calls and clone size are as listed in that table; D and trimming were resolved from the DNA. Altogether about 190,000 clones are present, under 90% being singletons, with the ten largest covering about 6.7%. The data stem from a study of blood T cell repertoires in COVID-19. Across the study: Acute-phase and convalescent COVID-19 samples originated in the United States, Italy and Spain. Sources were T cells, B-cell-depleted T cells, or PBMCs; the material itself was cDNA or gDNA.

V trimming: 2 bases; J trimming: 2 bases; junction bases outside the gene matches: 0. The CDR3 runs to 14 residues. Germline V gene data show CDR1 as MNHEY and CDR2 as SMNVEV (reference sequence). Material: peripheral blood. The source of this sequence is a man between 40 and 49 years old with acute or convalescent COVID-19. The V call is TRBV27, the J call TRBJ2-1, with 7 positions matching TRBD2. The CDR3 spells CASSLRGAYNEQFF. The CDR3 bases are TGTGCCAGCAGTTTACGGGGGGCCTACAATGAGCAGTTCTTC.